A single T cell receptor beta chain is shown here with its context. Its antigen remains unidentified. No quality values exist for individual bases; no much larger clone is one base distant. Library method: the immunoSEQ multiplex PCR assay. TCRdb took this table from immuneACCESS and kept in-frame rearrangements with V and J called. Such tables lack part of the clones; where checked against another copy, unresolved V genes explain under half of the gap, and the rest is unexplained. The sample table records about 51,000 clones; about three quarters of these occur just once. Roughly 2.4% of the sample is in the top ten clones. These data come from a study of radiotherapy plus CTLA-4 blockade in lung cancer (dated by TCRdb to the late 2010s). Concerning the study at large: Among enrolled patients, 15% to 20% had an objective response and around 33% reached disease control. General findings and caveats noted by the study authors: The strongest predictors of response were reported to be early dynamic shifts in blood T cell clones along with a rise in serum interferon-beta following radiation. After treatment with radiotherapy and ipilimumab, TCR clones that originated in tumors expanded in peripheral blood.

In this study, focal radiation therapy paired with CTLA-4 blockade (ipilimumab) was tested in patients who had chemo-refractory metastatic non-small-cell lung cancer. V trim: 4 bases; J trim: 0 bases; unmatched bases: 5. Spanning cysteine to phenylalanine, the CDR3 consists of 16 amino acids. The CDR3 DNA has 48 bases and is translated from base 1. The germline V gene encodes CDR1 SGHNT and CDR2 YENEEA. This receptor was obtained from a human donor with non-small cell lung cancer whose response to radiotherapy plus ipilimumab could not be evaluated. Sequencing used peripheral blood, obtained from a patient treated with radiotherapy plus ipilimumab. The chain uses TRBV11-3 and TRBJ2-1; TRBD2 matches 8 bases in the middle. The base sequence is TGTGCCAGCAGCTCCTGGAGCGGGAGCTCCTACAATGAGCAGTTCTTC. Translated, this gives CASSSWSGSSYNEQFF.